Given below is one TCR beta chain in context. The CDR3 consists of 14 residues. V dropped 7 bases and J dropped 0; count of bases not matched to a gene: 5. TCRdb re-called the RT-PCR reads through MiXCR, storing one row per CDR3 protein. The sample records about 700,000 distinct CDR3 sequences, around 14% being singletons. Sample: memory CD4+ T cells from blood. The sequence was obtained from a female donor in good health, serving as a healthy control. The rearrangement uses TRBV5-7 and TRBJ2-7; TRBD1 agrees at 9 bases. TRBV5-7 is designated an ORF whose function remains uncertain. The CDR3 reads CASGDRVFSYEQYF. In nucleotides, the CDR3 is TGTGCCAGCGGGGACAGGGTGTTCTCCTACGAGCAGTACTTC.